This entry is about one T cell receptor (beta chain). Its cognate antigen has yet to be identified. Base qualities were left out, and no much larger clone turns up one base away. Collaborating institutions collected whole blood in K2EDTA tubes following their own protocols. For TCRbeta analysis, collaborators shipped samples in one of three forms: frozen whole blood, isolated PBMCs, or DNA extracted from either of those sample types. These data come from a study of blood T cell repertoires in COVID-19 (TCRdb year 2020). Notes on the research overall: The collaborator samples originated in the United States, Italy and Spain and spanned the acute and convalescent phases of COVID-19. The material from the prospective study consisted of cDNA or gDNA derived from T cells, B-cell-depleted T cells, or PBMCs. The dataset comprised deeply sampled blood TCRbeta repertoires from subjects exposed to, actively infected with, or recovered from COVID-19. The repertoires were released in a freely available public database meant as a resource for research on the immune response to SARS-CoV-2. The samples were drawn from two sources: the first 160 participants of the ongoing ImmuneRACE study, and fewer than 1,500 subjects contributed by 6 global collaborators. A de-identified subject ID, COVID-19 status, age in years and sex were almost always included in the sample metadata. Where HLA class I and class II types were available, the types were taken from metadata supplied by the sample provider, not from assay-based typing.

Findings and caveats that apply to the study as a whole: The quantity of clinical and demographic metadata differed by source and by participant and was supplied without curation.

TCRbeta CDR3 regions were amplified from genomic DNA by means of the immunoSEQ Assay, a bias-controlled multiplex PCR. From the authors' description of their analysis: The number of nucleated cells in each sample was estimated by amplification of reference gene primers within the assay. To quantify the absolute abundance of each unique TCRbeta CDR3 rearrangement, sequence reads were collapsed and filtered. For each sample, productive Simpson clonality was calculated as the square root of Simpson's diversity index across productive rearrangements. The clones in this table, taken by TCRdb from immuneACCESS, are in-frame only. Not every clone is retained; where verified, under half of the shortfall comes from an unresolved V gene, and the cause of the rest is unknown. The V and J calls and clone size come from that table; D and trimming were worked out from the DNA. This sample gives around 80,000 clones in total; around 80% of them show up just once. Roughly 12% of the sample comes from the top ten.

The cysteine opens and the phenylalanine closes a CDR3 of 18 amino acids. Solely the CDR3 DNA is kept, with 54 bases framed from the first base. Trimmed from V: 1 base; trimmed from J: 3 bases; junction bases lacking a gene match: 14. The germline V gene yields SGHTS for CDR1 and YDEGEE for CDR2. The rearranged segments are TRBV5-8 and TRBJ2-7; 9 bases in the junction line up with TRBD2. Sequencing was performed on peripheral blood. The receptor comes from an elderly man with acute or convalescent COVID-19. The CDR3 protein sequence reads: CASSLKPSGEPIRYEQYF. The sequenced DNA is TGTGCCAGCAGCTTGAAGCCTAGCGGGGAACCAATTCGCTACGAGCAGTACTTC.